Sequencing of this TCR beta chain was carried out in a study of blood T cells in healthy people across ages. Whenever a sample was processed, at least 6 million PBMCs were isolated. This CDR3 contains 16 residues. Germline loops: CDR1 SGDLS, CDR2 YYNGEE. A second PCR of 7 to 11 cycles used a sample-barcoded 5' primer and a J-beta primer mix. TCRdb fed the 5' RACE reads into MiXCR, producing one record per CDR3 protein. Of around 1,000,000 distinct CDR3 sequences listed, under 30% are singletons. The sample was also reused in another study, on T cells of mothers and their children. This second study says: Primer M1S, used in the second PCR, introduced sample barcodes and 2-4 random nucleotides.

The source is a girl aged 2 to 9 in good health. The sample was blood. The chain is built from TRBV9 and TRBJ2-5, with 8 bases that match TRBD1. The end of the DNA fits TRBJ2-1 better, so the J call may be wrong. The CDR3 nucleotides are TGTGCCAGCAGCGCCACAGGGGGTCTATTCTACAATGAGCAGTTCTTC. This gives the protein CASSATGGLFYNEQFF.